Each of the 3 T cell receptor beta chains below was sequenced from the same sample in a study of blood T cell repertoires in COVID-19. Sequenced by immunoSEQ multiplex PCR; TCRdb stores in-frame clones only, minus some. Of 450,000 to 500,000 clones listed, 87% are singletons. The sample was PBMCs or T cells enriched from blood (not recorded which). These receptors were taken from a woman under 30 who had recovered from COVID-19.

The CDR3 bases are TGCGCCAGCAGCCCCCTCACGGGGGGGGCGGGAAATGAGCAGTTCTTC. Translating it yields CASSPLTGGAGNEQFF. The V and J genes are TRBV4-1 and TRBJ2-1; 8 bases are a match to TRBD2. With V trimmed by 4 bases and J by 7 bases, 12 bases remained unmatched. This CDR3 region has 16 residues. Germline V gene data show CDR1 as MGHRA and CDR2 as YSYEKL.

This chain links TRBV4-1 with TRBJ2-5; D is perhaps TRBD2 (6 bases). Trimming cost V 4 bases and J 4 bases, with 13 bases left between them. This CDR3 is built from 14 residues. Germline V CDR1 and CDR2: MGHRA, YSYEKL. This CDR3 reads CASSPSGGTETQYF. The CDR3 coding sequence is TGCGCCAGCAGCCCTTCCGGGGGAACAGAGACCCAGTACTTC.

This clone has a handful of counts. CDR3 sequence (DNA): TGTGCCAGCAGCCCTCGCAGGGGGCGTGAGGCTAACACTGAAGCTTTCTTT. It is translated as CASSPRRGREANTEAFF. V and J are TRBV9 and TRBJ1-1; 8 nucleotides agree with TRBD1. Trimming took 4 bases from V and 2 from J; bases not matched to a gene: 13. Germline V CDR1 and CDR2: SGDLS, YYNGEE. This CDR3 is 17 amino acids long.